These 9 T cell receptor beta chains originate from one sample sequenced in a study of T cells after yellow fever vaccination. Via MiXCR, TCRdb re-called the 5' RACE reads, giving one row per CDR3 protein. This table has some 670,000 distinct CDR3 sequences, roughly an eighth appearing once. Sequenced here: PBMCs, sampled on the day of the yellow fever booster vaccination. The receptors derive from a man aged 25 to 45 who received the YFV17D yellow fever vaccine.

The chain uses TRBV15 and TRBJ2-7; D is perhaps TRBD2 (5 bases). The germline V gene encodes CDR1 LNHNV and CDR2 YYDKDF (reference sequence). This CDR3 has 14 residues. Between the trimmed V and J ends, which lost 5 bases and 2 bases, there was a span of 13 bases. CDR3 bases: TGTGCCACCAGCGCCTTCGGGATCACCTACGAGCAGTACTTC. It translates to CATSAFGITYEQYF.

The chain combines TRBV6-1 with TRBJ2-2, with 7 bases aligning to TRBD2. Trimming at V came to 7 bases and at J to 9 bases, leaving 8 bases not matched to a gene. The germline V gene encodes CDR1 MNHNS and CDR2 SASEGT. The CDR3 covers 13 residues. This CDR3 is CASTLGRVRELFF. CDR3 nucleotide sequence: TGTGCCAGCACCCTTGGGAGGGTTCGGGAGCTGTTTTTT.

With regard to this clonotype: Sequence at one end of the junction differs from germline and may be a read error. The chain joins TRBV3-1 to TRBJ1-3; D remains ambiguous. Germline CDR1 is LGHDT and CDR2 is YNNKEL (reference sequence). This CDR3 spans 16 amino acids. CDR3 DNA: TGTGCCAGCAGCCAAGCGGACCTCTTCTCTGGAAACACCATGTATTTT. Translation: CASSQADLFSGNTMYF. Full variable domain (missing parts from reference TRBV3-1 and TRBJ1-3): DTAVSQTPKYLVTQMGNDKSIKCEQNLGHDTMYWYKQDSKKFLKIMFSYNNKELIINETVPNRFSPKSPDKAHLNLHINSLELGDSAVYFCASSQADLFSGNTMYFGEGSWLTVV.

The chain links TRBV20-1 to TRBJ2-6; D is uncertain. Germline assignment: CDR1 DFQATT and CDR2 SNEGSKA (reference sequence). With 3 bases removed from V and 1 base from J, the gap between germline ends came to 4 bases. The CDR3 covers 13 residues. The CDR3 nucleotides are TGCAGTGCTAGCTTGTCTGGGGCCAACGTCCTGACTTTC. This codes for CSASLSGANVLTF.

The sample holds many counts of this clonotype. This chain uses TRBV3-1 with TRBJ2-2; D remains unclear. Trimming removed 3 bases from V and 7 bases from J, with 9 bases in between. The CDR3 runs 13 residues. Germline CDR1 is LGHDT and CDR2 is YNNKEL (reference sequence). CDR3 bases: TGTGCCAGCAGCCATGTAAGGAGCGGGGAGCTGTTTTTT. It encodes CASSHVRSGELFF. Supplemented by reference TRBV3-1 and TRBJ2-2, the full variable domain reads DTAVSQTPKYLVTQMGNDKSIKCEQNLGHDTMYWYKQDSKKFLKIMFSYNNKELIINETVPNRFSPKSPDKAHLNLHINSLELGDSAVYFCASSHVRSGELFFGEGSRLTVL.

V and J are TRBV30 and TRBJ1-1, with D uncertain. The V gene lost 2 bases and the J gene lost 0 bases, with 7 bases spanning the gap. Germline V gene data show CDR1 as GTSNPN and CDR2 as SVGIG (reference sequence). CDR3 length equals 13 residues. The CDR3 DNA follows: TGTGCCTGGAGTAAGACCATGAACACTGAAGCTTTCTTT. Its translation: CAWSKTMNTEAFF. Together with reference TRBV30 and TRBJ1-1, the CDR3 gives the full variable domain: SQTIHQWPATLVQPVGSPLSLECTVEGTSNPNLYWYRQAAGRGLQLLFYSVGIGQISSEVPQNLSASRPQDRQFILSSKKLLLSDSGFYLCAWSKTMNTEAFFGQGTRLTVV.

The chain combines TRBV12-3 or TRBV12-4 with TRBJ2-3; D assignment may be TRBD1 or TRBD2 (7 bases each). This CDR3 is 17 amino acids long. The germline V and J ends were trimmed by 7 bases and 2 bases, with 22 bases remaining between them. This CDR3 is CASTSGGGLDPTDTQYF. The CDR3 DNA follows: TGTGCCAGCACCTCAGGGGGAGGACTAGACCCCACAGATACGCAGTATTTT.

The J gene is TRBJ2-7, the V gene TRBV7-9; TRBD1 is a possible D gene (7 bases). V lost 5 bases to trimming and J lost 6 bases, with 17 bases between them. CDR1 SEHNR and CDR2 FQNEAQ come from the germline V gene (reference sequence). CDR3 length equals 14 residues. CDR3 in amino acids: CASSLRDQGGEQYF. CDR3 bases: TGTGCCAGCAGCCTCCGGGACCAGGGGGGCGAGCAGTACTTC.

The chain combines TRBV4-2 with TRBJ2-7; D possibly uses TRBD1 or TRBD2 (5 bases each). CDR1 LGHNA and CDR2 YNFKEQ come from the germline V gene. This CDR3 comprises 18 residues. Trimming removed 3 bases at V and 0 bases at J, with 21 bases between. CDR3 amino acids: CASSQPGTPGLSSYEQYF. As DNA, the CDR3 is TGTGCCAGCAGCCAGCCTGGGACCCCGGGCTTGAGCTCCTACGAGCAGTACTTC.